A single sample gave rise to the 6 T cell receptor beta chains below, sequenced in a study of blood T cells in healthy people across ages. A J-beta primer mix and a sample-barcoded 5' primer were used in a second PCR of about 6 to 12 cycles. MiXCR, run by TCRdb on the 5' RACE reads, gives a single entry per CDR3 protein. In the table there are 1.5 million to 1.8 million distinct CDR3 sequences, approximately 43% of which are singletons. Sequencing was performed on blood. These receptors all come from a young woman in good health.

This chain uses TRBV5-1 with TRBJ1-2; the D is unclear. Germline loops: CDR1 SGHRS, CDR2 YFSETQ. V was clipped by 5 bases and J by 5 bases, with 10 bases between them. The CDR3 has 12 amino acids. CDR3 in DNA: TGCGCCAGCAGACTAGTAAGGTATGGCTACACCTTC. Its translation: CASRLVRYGYTF.

This clonotype was found a few times. This rearrangement joins TRBV13 to TRBJ2-1; 12 bases are shared with TRBD2. With 5 bases clipped from V and 8 bases from J, the junction kept 7 bases outside the gene matches. The CDR3 is 15 residues long. The V gene's germline CDR1 is PRHDT and CDR2 FYEKMQ (reference sequence). In DNA, the CDR3 is TGTGCCAGCAGCCAAGCTAGCGGGGGGGCCTATGAGCAGTTCTTC. Protein sequence: CASSQASGGAYEQFF.

The rearrangement uses TRBV29-1 and TRBJ1-1, with 9 bases lining up with TRBD1. Trimming took 6 bases from V and 7 from J; bases not matched to a gene: 6. Germline assignment: CDR1 SQVTM and CDR2 ANQGSEA. The CDR3 totals 12 residues. The DNA of the CDR3 is TGCAGCGTAGTGGGACAGGGAATTGAAGCTTTCTTT. This gives the protein CSVVGQGIEAFF.

This chain connects TRBV7-9 to TRBJ2-5, with a weak D call TRBD2 (6 bases). Germline lookup yields CDR1 SEHNR and CDR2 FQNEAQ (reference sequence). V lost 6 bases and J 0 bases, leaving 20 bases between the germline ends. This CDR3 spans 17 amino acids. CDR3 coding DNA: TGTGCCAGCAGTTTACTTAGCGCCCGGGAGAACCAAGAGACCCAGTACTTC. Its translation: CASSLLSARENQETQYF. Based on the CDR3 plus reference TRBV7-9 and TRBJ2-5, the full variable domain is DTGVSQNPRHKITKRGQNVTFRCDPISEHNRLYWYRQTLGQGPEFLTYFQNEAQLEKSRLLSDRFSAERPKGSFSTLEIQRTEQGDSAMYLCASSLLSARENQETQYFGPGTRLLVL.

The chain links TRBV7-9 to TRBJ2-2, with no clear D. Germline assignment: CDR1 SEHNR and CDR2 FQNEAQ (reference sequence). There are 14 residues in the CDR3. V was cut by 5 bases and J by 7 bases, with 14 bases left in between. Here the CDR3 reads CASSRTRSDGELFF. CDR3 nucleotides: TGTGCCAGCAGCCGAACAAGGTCGGACGGGGAGCTGTTTTTT.

This chain uses TRBV28 with TRBJ2-1; TRBD2 aligns across 8 bases. The last part of the DNA fits TRBJ2-7 better; the J call may be wrong. CDR1 is MDHEN, CDR2 SYDVKM, per germline. The CDR3 length is 12 residues. The CDR3 region is CASIAGYNEQYF. For the CDR3, the DNA is TGTGCCAGCATAGCGGGATACAATGAGCAGTACTTC.